Listed below are T cell receptor beta chains from one sample, sequenced in a study of tumor-infiltrating lymphocytes in primary liver carcinoma. Each CDR3 protein gets one entry after TCRdb re-called the multiplex PCR reads with MiXCR. The sample includes approximately 100,000 distinct CDR3 sequences, about 67% of them seen just once. Material for sequencing was liver tumor tissue from sampling region 2. The source is a woman aged 60-70 years with primary liver carcinoma and hepatitis B virus infection. The conserved cysteine and the conserved F or W are not part of the CDR3 here. Each record gives: J gene, V gene, clone size, CDR3 length, CDR3 protein. Some rows have no size entry. The others give once, few or many, or a class for an expanded clone.

J: TRBJ2-7
V: TRBV6-1
size: few
length: 12
CDR3: ASRASGMGYEQY

J: TRBJ2-1
V: TRBV4-1
size: many
length: 13
CDR3: ASSQELTRHNEQF

J: TRBJ1-2
V: TRBV30
size: -
length: 13
CDR3: AWKPGQYRGDDYT

J: TRBJ1-1
V: TRBV6-1
size: -
length: 12
CDR3: ASRRDRDNTKAF

J: TRBJ2-1
V: TRBV11-2
size: once
length: 13
CDR3: ATSSDGSSYNEQF

J: TRBJ2-5
V: TRBV12-3/TRBV12-4
size: many
length: 10
CDR3: ASSFVQETQY

J: TRBJ1-4
V: TRBV28
size: -
length: 13
CDR3: ASSPWGRDNEKPF

J: TRBJ1-4
V: TRBV21-1
size: -
length: 14
CDR3: ASSKRTELGRGKLF

J: TRBJ2-5
V: TRBV6-6
size: many
length: 11
CDR3: ASIDTNEETQY

J: TRBJ2-4
V: TRBV29-1
size: -
length: 12
CDR3: SVGSGVGKNVQY

J: TRBJ1-4
V: TRBV12-3/TRBV12-4
size: once
length: 15
CDR3: ASSPHSSKGVNEKLF

J: TRBJ1-2
V: TRBV28
size: -
length: 14
CDR3: ASNLPGGISRHGYT

J: TRBJ2-1
V: TRBV10-3
size: -
length: 11
CDR3: AISEVYSNEQF

J: TRBJ2-7
V: TRBV19
size: -
length: 14
CDR3: ASSALGLNLPYEQY

J: TRBJ2-3
V: TRBV12-3/TRBV12-4
size: -
length: 16
CDR3: ASSLFLAGGQEGDMQY

J: TRBJ2-5
V: TRBV11-2
size: -
length: 15
CDR3: ASSSEGGIWGTTTQY

J: TRBJ2-4
V: TRBV5-6
size: -
length: 14
CDR3: ASSPLAAKTKNIQY

J: TRBJ2-7
V: TRBV11-2
size: -
length: 17
CDR3: ASSLTHGQGYRGEHEQY

J: TRBJ2-4
V: TRBV11-2
size: -
length: 17
CDR3: ASSPLPAAGPRIKNIQY

J: TRBJ2-2
V: TRBV5-5
size: -
length: 12
CDR3: VSSFGGLVGELF

J: TRBJ1-1
V: TRBV12-3/TRBV12-4
size: -
length: 13
CDR3: TSDRSDRLNTEAF

J: TRBJ2-5
V: TRBV11-2
size: -
length: 13
CDR3: ASSLVLGSQETHY

J: TRBJ1-1
V: TRBV29-1
size: -
length: 11
CDR3: NVKQGYDTEAF

J: TRBJ2-1
V: TRBV10-2
size: many
length: 11
CDR3: ASSRTRGHEQF

J: TRBJ2-2
V: TRBV4-2
size: -
length: 11
CDR3: ASSRTGMVELF

J: TRBJ1-1
V: TRBV28
size: -
length: 11
CDR3: ASSFPGESEAL

J: TRBJ2-1
V: TRBV11-2
size: -
length: 12
CDR3: GGSPDSRYREQF

J: TRBJ2-2
V: TRBV29-1
size: once
length: 12
CDR3: SVEGTRRTGELS

J: TRBJ1-2
V: TRBV20-1
size: once
length: 11
CDR3: SARRDRFYGYT

J: TRBJ1-5
V: TRBV6-1
size: many
length: 12
CDR3: ASSESGKRQPQH

J: TRBJ2-1
V: TRBV20-1
size: -
length: 12
CDR3: NARSPSFYNEQF

J: TRBJ1-1
V: TRBV30
size: many
length: 10
CDR3: AWSGGLAEAF

J: TRBJ2-3
V: TRBV18
size: -
length: 12
CDR3: ASSTGRGTDTQY

J: TRBJ2-7
V: TRBV12-3/TRBV12-4
size: -
length: 11
CDR3: VSTASGAHEHY

J: TRBJ2-2
V: TRBV19
size: -
length: 10
CDR3: ASSMDTGELF

J: TRBJ1-6
V: TRBV6-6
size: -
length: 10
CDR3: ASSQTCSPLH

J: TRBJ2-5
V: TRBV11-2
size: -
length: 11
CDR3: ASNSESKGTQY